This TCR beta chain emerged from a study of T cell responses to AZD1222 COVID-19 vaccine. Study-wide results and limits: Samples come after the peak T cell response, not at day 14. Spike-specific TCRs gained breadth and depth after people received two AZD1222 doses. Distributed over spike, vaccine-associated CD4 TCRs predominated at 160-218 and 743-854.

Here immunoSEQ multiplex PCR was the method, and the copy in TCRdb shows in-frame clones only, minus some. The sample has about 110,000 clones, 88% seen once. With regard to this clone: Its antigen remains unidentified.

Looked up from germline, CDR1 is MNHEY and CDR2 is SVGAGI. Trimming cost V 7 bases and J 3 bases; bases outside gene matches: 5. The CDR3 contains 14 residues. Specimen: peripheral blood, collected on day 0 of AZD1222 vaccination. This chain links TRBV6-5 with TRBJ2-3; 9 bases are shared with TRBD1. This TCR derives from an adult in good health. CDR3 loop: CASKRGQGTDTQYF. The CDR3 DNA reads TGTGCCAGCAAGCGAGGACAGGGGACAGATACGCAGTATTTT.